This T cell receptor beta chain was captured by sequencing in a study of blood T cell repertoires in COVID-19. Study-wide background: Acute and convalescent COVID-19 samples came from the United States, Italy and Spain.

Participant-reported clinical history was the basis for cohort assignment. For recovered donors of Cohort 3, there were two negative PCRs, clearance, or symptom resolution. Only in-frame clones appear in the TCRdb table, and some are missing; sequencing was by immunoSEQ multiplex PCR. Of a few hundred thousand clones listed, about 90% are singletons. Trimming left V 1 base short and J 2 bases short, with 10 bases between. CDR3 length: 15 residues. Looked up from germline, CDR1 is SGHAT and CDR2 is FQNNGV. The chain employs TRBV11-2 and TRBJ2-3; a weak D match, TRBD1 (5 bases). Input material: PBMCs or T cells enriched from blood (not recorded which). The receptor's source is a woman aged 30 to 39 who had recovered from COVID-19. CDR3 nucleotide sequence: TGTGCCAGCAGCTTAGTTGTTGGGGCCACAGATACGCAGTATTTT. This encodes CASSLVVGATDTQYF.